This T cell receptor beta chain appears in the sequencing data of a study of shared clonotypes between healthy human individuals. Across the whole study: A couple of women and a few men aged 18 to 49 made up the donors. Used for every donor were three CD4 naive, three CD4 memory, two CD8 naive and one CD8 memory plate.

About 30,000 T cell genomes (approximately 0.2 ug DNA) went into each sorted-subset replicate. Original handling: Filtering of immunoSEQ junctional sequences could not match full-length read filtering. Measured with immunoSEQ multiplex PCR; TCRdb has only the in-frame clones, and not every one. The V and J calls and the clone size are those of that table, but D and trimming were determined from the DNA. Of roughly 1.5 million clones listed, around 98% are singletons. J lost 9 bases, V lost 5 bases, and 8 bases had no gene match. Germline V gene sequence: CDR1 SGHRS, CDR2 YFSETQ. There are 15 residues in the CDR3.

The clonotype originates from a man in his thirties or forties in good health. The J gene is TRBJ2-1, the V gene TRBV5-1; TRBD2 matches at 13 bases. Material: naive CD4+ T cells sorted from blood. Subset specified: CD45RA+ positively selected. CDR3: CASSRLAGGSGEQFF. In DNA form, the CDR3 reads TGCGCCAGCAGTCGACTAGCGGGAGGATCGGGTGAGCAGTTCTTC.